The source of this T cell receptor beta chain is a study of T cells in Graves' hyperthyroidism and ophthalmopathy. General study results and limits: By a 13 V-J model, ophthalmopathy was set apart from stable hyperthyroidism. The model forecast ophthalmopathy, anticipating it by a median about 6.5 months before onset.

As regards this clonotype: Its antigen is not known.

The germline V gene encodes CDR1 LNHDA and CDR2 SQIVND (reference sequence). J was trimmed by 6 bases and V by 3 bases; bases with no gene match: 5. The CDR3 sequence is 15 residues long. It was RNA transcripts that yielded the amplified TCR beta CDR3 regions. A set of HTBI primers served as the primers for a first-round RT-PCR of the TCR CDR3. TCRdb re-derived calls from the multiplex PCR reads in MiXCR, one entry per CDR3 protein. The sample carries hundreds of thousands of distinct CDR3 sequences, roughly an eighth recorded once. Under 12 ml fresh peripheral blood yielded the PBMCs. The clonotype comes from a woman aged 40 to 50 with Graves' ophthalmopathy. The chain combines TRBV19 with TRBJ2-1; 10 nucleotides agree with TRBD1. The sequenced material came from blood. The CDR3 region is CASSIFRDRGNEQFF. The CDR3 region has the DNA TGTGCCAGTAGTATTTTCCGGGACAGGGGCAATGAGCAGTTCTTC.